This record concerns one TCR beta chain sequence. The data are from a study of cytomegalovirus exposure and HLA in healthy donors. CDR1 is SGHNT and CDR2 is YYREEE in the germline V gene (reference sequence). V lost 4 bases and J 3 bases, leaving 13 bases between the germline ends. The CDR3 sequence is 14 residues long. The PCR made use of 60 Vbeta and 13 Jbeta primers. TCRdb's copy holds only in-frame clones and misses some; the assay was immunoSEQ multiplex PCR. The table has fewer than 150,000 clones, under 80% seen once. This sequence was found in a male donor in good health and CMV-seronegative. Specimen: PBMCs. V is TRBV5-4 and J is TRBJ2-5, with D possibly matching TRBD2 (6 bases). The CDR3 loop reads CASSPRLVEETQYF. CDR3 nucleotides: TGTGCCAGCAGCCCCCGACTAGTGGAAGAGACCCAGTACTTC.